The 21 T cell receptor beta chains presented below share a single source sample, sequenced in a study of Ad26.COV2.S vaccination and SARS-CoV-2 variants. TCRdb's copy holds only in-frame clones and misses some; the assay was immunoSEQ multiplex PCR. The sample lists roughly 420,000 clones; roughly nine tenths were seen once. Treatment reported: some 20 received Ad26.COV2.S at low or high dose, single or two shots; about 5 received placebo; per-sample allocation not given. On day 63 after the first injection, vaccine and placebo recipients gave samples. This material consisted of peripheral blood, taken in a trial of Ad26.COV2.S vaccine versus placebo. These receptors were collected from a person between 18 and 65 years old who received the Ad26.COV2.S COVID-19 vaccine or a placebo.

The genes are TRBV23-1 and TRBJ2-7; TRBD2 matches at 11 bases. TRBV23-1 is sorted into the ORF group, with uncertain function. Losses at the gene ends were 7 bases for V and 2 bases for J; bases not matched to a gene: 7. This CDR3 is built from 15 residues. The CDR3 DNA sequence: TGCGCCAGCAATCCCTCTAGCGGGGGGACCTACGAGCAGTACTTC. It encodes CASNPSSGGTYEQYF.

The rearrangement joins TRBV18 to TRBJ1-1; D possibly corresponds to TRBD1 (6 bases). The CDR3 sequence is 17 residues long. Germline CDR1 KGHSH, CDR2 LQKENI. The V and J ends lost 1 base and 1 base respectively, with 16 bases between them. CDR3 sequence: CASSPLALSGANTEAFF. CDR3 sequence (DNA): TGTGCCAGCTCACCACTTGCCCTTTCAGGGGCGAACACTGAAGCTTTCTTT.

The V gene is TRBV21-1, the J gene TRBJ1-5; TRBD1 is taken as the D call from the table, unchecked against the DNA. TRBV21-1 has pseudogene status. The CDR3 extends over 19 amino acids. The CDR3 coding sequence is TGTGCCAGCAGCCACGGGACAGGTTGCCGTTTCTATAGCAATCAGCCCCAGCATTTT. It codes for CASSHGTGCRFYSNQPQHF.

CDR3: CAWSAGTILGYTF. As DNA, the CDR3 is TGTGCCTGGTCCGCAGGCACGATCTTAGGCTACACCTTC. The chain joins TRBV30 to TRBJ1-2; D is unclear. V gave up 5 bases and J gave up 8 bases, with 18 bases separating them. The CDR3 covers 13 residues. CDR1 is GTSNPN, CDR2 SVGIG, per germline (reference sequence). Variable domain in full (rest from reference TRBV30 and TRBJ1-2): SQTIHQWPATLVQPVGSPLSLECTVEGTSNPNLYWYRQAAGRGLQLLFYSVGIGQISSEVPQNLSASRPQDRQFILSSKKLLLSDSGFYLCAWSAGTILGYTFGSGTRLTVV.

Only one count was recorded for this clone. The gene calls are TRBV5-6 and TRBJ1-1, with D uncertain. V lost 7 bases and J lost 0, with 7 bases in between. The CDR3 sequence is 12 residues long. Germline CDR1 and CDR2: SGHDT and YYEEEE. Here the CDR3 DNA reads TGTGCCAGCCCGGATCTGAACACTGAAGCTTTCTTT. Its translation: CASPDLNTEAFF.

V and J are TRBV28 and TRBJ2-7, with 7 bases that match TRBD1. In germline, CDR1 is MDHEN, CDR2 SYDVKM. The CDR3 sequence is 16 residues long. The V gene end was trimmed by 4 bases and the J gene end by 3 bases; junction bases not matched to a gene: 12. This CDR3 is CASSSQSGTAFYEQYF. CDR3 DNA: TGTGCCAGCAGTTCCCAATCCGGGACAGCCTTCTACGAGCAGTACTTC. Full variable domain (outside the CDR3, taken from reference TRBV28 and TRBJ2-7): DVKVTQSSRYLVKRTGEKVFLECVQDMDHENMFWYRQDPGLGLRLIYFSYDVKMKEKGDIPEGYSVSREKKERFSLILESASTNQTSMYLCASSSQSGTAFYEQYFGPGTRLTVT.

CDR3 loop: CASSPKDDRGYEQYV. CDR3 in DNA: TGTGCCAGCAGCCCAAAGGACGACCGGGGGTACGAGCAGTACGTC. This chain links TRBV3-1 (or the pseudogene TRBV3-2) with TRBJ2-7, with D possibly being TRBD2 (6 bases). The CDR3 has 15 residues. In germline, CDR1 is LGHDT, CDR2 YNNKEL (reference sequence). Trimming left V 4 bases short and J 4 bases short, with 17 bases between.

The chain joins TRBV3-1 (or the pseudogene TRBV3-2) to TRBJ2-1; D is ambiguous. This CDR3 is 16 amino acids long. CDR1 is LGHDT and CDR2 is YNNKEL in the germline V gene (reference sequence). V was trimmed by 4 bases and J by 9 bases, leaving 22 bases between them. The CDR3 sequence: CASSPLISDDIGEQFF. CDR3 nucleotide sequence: TGTGCCAGCAGCCCGCTAATCTCAGACGATATTGGTGAGCAGTTCTTC.

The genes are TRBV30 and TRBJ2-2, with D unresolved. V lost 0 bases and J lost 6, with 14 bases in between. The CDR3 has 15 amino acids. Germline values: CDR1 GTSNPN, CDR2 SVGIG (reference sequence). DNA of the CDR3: TGTGCCTGGAGTGTACGGATCGGGTGGGCCGGGGAGCTGTTTTTT. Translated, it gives CAWSVRIGWAGELFF.

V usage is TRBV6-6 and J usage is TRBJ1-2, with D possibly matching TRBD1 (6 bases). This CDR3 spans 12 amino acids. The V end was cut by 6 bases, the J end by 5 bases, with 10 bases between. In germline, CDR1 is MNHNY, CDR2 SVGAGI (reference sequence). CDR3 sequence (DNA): TGTGCCAGCAGCGAAGGGGGGTATGGCTACACCTTC. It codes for CASSEGGYGYTF.

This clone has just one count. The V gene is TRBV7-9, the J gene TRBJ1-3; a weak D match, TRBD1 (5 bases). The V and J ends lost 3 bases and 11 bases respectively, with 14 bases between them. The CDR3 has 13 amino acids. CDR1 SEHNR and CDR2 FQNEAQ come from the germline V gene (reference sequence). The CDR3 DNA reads TGTGCCAGCAGCTTTCTCGGGACTTTGGCCATATATTTT. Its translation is CASSFLGTLAIYF.

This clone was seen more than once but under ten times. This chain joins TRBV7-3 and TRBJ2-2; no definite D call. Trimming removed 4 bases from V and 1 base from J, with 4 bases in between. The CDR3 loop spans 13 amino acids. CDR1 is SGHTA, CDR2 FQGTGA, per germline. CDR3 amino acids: CASSSRNTGELFF. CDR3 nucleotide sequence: TGTGCCAGCAGCTCTCGGAACACCGGGGAGCTGTTTTTT.

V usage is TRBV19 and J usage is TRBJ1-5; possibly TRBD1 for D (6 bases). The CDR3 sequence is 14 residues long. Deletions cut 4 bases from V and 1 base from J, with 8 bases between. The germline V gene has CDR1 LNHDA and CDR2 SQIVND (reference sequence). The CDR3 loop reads CASSTTGSNQPQHF. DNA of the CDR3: TGTGCCAGTAGTACCACAGGGAGCAATCAGCCCCAGCATTTT.

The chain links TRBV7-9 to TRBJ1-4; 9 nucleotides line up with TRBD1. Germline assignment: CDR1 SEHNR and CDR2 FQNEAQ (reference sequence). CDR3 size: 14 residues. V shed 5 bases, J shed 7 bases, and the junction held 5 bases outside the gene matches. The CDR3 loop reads CASSTGTGFEKLFF. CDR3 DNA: TGTGCCAGCAGCACCGGGACAGGGTTTGAAAAACTGTTTTTT.

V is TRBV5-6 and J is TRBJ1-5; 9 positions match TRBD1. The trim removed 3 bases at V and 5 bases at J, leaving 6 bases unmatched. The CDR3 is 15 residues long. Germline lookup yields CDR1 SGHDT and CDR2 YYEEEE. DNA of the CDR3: TGTGCCAGCAGCTGGGGGACAGGGATTTATCAGCCCCAGCATTTT. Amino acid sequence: CASSWGTGIYQPQHF.

The CDR3 coding sequence is TGTGCCACCAGCAGAGTCTTAACAGATACGCAGTATTTT. Translating it yields CATSRVLTDTQYF. The V call is TRBV15, the J call TRBJ2-3; unclear D gene. The CDR3 is 13 amino acids. With 1 base removed from V and 3 bases from J, the gap between germline ends came to 5 bases. CDR1 and CDR2 (germline): LNHNV, YYDKDF (reference sequence).

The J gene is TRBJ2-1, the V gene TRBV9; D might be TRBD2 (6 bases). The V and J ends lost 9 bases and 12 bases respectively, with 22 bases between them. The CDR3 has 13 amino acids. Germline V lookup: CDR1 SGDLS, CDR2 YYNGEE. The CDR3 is CATGRSSGGWQFF. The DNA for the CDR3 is TGTGCCACCGGAAGGAGTAGCGGAGGCTGGCAGTTCTTC.

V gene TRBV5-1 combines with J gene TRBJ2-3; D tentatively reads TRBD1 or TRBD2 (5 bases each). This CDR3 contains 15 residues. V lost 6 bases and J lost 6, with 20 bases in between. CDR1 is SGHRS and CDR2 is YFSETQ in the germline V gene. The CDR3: CASNPQWGSRDTQYF. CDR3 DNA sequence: TGCGCCAGCAACCCACAGTGGGGGAGTCGGGATACGCAGTATTTT. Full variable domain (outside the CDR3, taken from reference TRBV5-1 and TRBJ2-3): KAGVTQTPRYLIKTRGQQVTLSCSPISGHRSVSWYQQTPGQGLQFLFEYFSETQRNKGNFPGRFSGRQFSNSRSEMNVSTLELGDSALYLCASNPQWGSRDTQYFGPGTRLTVL.

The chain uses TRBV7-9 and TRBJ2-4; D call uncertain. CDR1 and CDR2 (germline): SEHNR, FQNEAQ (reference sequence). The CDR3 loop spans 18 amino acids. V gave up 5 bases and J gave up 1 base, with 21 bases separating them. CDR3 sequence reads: CASSPNSGRVEAKNIQYF. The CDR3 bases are TGTGCCAGCAGCCCTAATTCGGGTCGAGTTGAGGCCAAAAACATTCAGTACTTC.

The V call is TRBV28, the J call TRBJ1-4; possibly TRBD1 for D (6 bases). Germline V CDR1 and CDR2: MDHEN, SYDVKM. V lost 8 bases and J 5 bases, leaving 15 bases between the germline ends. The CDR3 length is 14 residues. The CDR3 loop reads CASAGWRGNEKLFF. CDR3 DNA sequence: TGTGCCAGCGCCGGATGGAGGGGGAATGAAAAACTGTTTTTT.

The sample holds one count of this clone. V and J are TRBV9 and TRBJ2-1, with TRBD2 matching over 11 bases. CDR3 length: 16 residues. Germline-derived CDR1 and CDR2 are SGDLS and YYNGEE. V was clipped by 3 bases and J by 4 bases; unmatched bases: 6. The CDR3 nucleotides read TGTGCCAGCAGCGAGGTTAGCGGGAGGGCGTACAATGAGCAGTTCTTC. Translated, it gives CASSEVSGRAYNEQFF.